The 26 T cell receptor beta chains reported below all come from one sample, sequenced in a study of early T cells in non-severe SARS-CoV-2 infection. TCRdb re-called the 5' RACE reads with MiXCR, one entry per CDR3 protein. The repertoire consists of around 35,000 distinct CDR3 sequences, with under 6% occurring once and the leading ten covering roughly 5.5%. Material: whole blood. These TCRs come from an adult who was a healthcare worker with PCR-confirmed SARS-CoV-2 infection or an uninfected control (not recorded which).

The V call is TRBV6-2 or TRBV6-3, the J call TRBJ2-2; D is unclear. V lost 3 bases to trimming and J lost 2 bases, with 16 bases between them. This CDR3 has 17 amino acids. Germline CDR1 reads MNHEY; CDR2 reads SVGEGT. CDR3 loop: CASSYRFSQTNTGELFF. CDR3 DNA sequence: TGTGCCAGCAGTTATCGTTTCTCCCAGACAAACACCGGGGAGCTGTTTTTT.

At least ten counts were recorded for this clonotype. The V and J genes are TRBV7-9 and TRBJ1-1, with 8 bases identical to TRBD1. The CDR3 runs 12 residues. V lost 7 bases and J lost 8; bases outside the gene matches: 6. CDR1 SEHNR and CDR2 FQNEAQ come from the germline V gene (reference sequence). CDR3 DNA: TGTGCCAGCACTACAGGGGGAGACGAAGCTTTCTTT. It encodes CASTTGGDEAFF.

The rearrangement links TRBV10-3 to TRBJ1-1; no clear D gene. The CDR3 spans 11 residues. Trimming cost V 2 bases and J 6 bases, with 4 bases left between them. Germline CDR1 reads ENHRY; CDR2 reads SYGVKD. The CDR3 DNA follows: TGTGCCATCAGTGAGCAGTCTGAAGCTTTCTTT. This gives the protein CAISEQSEAFF.

This clonotype was counted at least ten times. The genes are TRBV27 and TRBJ2-7; possibly TRBD1 or TRBD2 for D (6 bases each). There are 16 residues in the CDR3. Trimming took off 2 bases at V and 6 bases at J, with 20 bases between the two ends. CDR1 is MNHEY and CDR2 is SMNVEV in the germline V gene (reference sequence). CDR3: CASSLRGAWEASEQYF. The CDR3 nucleotides read TGTGCCAGCAGTTTAAGGGGGGCTTGGGAGGCTAGCGAGCAGTACTTC.

This clonotype has a handful of counts. DNA of the CDR3: TGTGCCAGCAGTTACGCCCACCCCCGGACTAGCGGGAGTTACGAGCAGTACTTC. Residues: CASSYAHPRTSGSYEQYF. The gene calls are TRBV6-2 or TRBV6-3 and TRBJ2-7, with 13 bases fitting TRBD2. This CDR3 region has 18 residues. Germline CDR1 MNHEY, CDR2 SVGEGT. The V and J ends lost 2 bases and 4 bases, in that order; junction bases with no gene match: 11.

The chain uses TRBV18 and TRBJ1-4; weak D call: TRBD1 (6 bases). Per germline, CDR1 KGHSH and CDR2 LQKENI. V gave up 2 bases and J gave up 3 bases, with 13 bases separating them. The CDR3 has 16 amino acids. CDR3 nucleotide sequence: TGTGCCAGCTCACCAAGCCAATCAGGGGCTAATGAAAAACTGTTTTTT. Protein product: CASSPSQSGANEKLFF.

This clonotype was observed many times. The V call is TRBV6-2 or TRBV6-3, the J call TRBJ1-5; 7 bases fit TRBD1. The CDR3 is made up of 14 amino acids. J was trimmed by 1 base and V by 7 bases; bases with no gene match: 4. CDR1 is MNHEY, CDR2 SVGEGT, per germline. CDR3 bases: TGTGCCAGCACTCTGACAGGGAGCAATCAGCCCCAGCATTTT. As protein: CASTLTGSNQPQHF.

This clonotype was found many times. The chain couples TRBV11-2 to TRBJ2-2; D is undetermined. Per the germline V gene, CDR1 is SGHAT and CDR2 is FQNNGV. CDR3 length: 15 residues. The germline V and J ends were trimmed by 6 bases and 0 bases, with 11 bases remaining between them. CDR3 sequence (DNA): TGTGCCAGCAGTTCAGGACCCTCGAACACCGGGGAGCTGTTTTTT. It translates to CASSSGPSNTGELFF.

This clonotype occurred a few times. The chain has TRBV11-2 and TRBJ2-5; 9 bases agree with TRBD2. Germline V gene data show CDR1 as SGHAT and CDR2 as FQNNGV. V lost 0 bases and J lost 3; bases outside the gene matches: 2. The CDR3 totals 15 residues. The CDR3 region is CASSLEGLAEETQYF. In DNA form, the CDR3 reads TGTGCCAGCAGCTTAGAGGGACTAGCCGAAGAGACCCAGTACTTC.

In this sample, this clonotype turned up many times. The V gene is TRBV18, the J gene TRBJ2-4, with 9 bases identical to TRBD1. The V gene's germline CDR1 is KGHSH and CDR2 LQKENI. The CDR3 consists of 14 residues. The trim removed 3 bases at V and 4 bases at J, leaving 1 base unmatched. The CDR3 DNA sequence: TGTGCCAGCTCACCCGGGACAGGGAAAAACATTCAGTACTTC. Translated, it gives CASSPGTGKNIQYF.

This clonotype was picked up a small number of times. The chain has TRBV20-1 and TRBJ2-1; D is uncertain. Trimming cost V 6 bases and J 3 bases, with 9 bases left between them. Germline V gene data show CDR1 as DFQATT and CDR2 as SNEGSKA (reference sequence). The CDR3 is 12 amino acids. CDR3 coding DNA: TGCAGTGCCCGTTTCGGCTACAATGAGCAGTTCTTC. This gives the protein CSARFGYNEQFF.

This clonotype was observed at least ten times. The chain uses TRBV7-3 and TRBJ2-2; D is possibly TRBD2 (5 bases). Trimming pared 2 bases from V and 7 bases from J, leaving 11 bases between. From germline, CDR1 is SGHTA and CDR2 FQGTGA. The CDR3 contains 14 residues. CDR3 region: CASSLGRAGGELFF. Written as DNA, the CDR3 is TGTGCCAGCAGCTTAGGCCGGGCGGGCGGGGAGCTGTTTTTT.

This clonotype was recorded many times. V and J are TRBV4-1 and TRBJ2-1, with 9 bases matching TRBD1. The CDR3 contains 15 residues. The trim removed 5 bases at V and 7 bases at J, leaving 9 bases unmatched. Germline values: CDR1 MGHRA, CDR2 YSYEKL. In DNA form, the CDR3 reads TGCGCCAGCAGCACCGGGACAGGGAGTCGAAATGAGCAGTTCTTC. It yields the protein CASSTGTGSRNEQFF.

This clonotype was recorded a few times. The rearrangement links TRBV2 to TRBJ2-2; D might be TRBD2 (5 bases). Germline values: CDR1 SNHLY, CDR2 FYNNEI. This CDR3 is 14 amino acids long. V lost 5 bases and J lost 1, with 8 bases in between. In nucleotides, the CDR3 is TGTGCCAGCAGTATCCGGGAGAACACCGGGGAGCTGTTTTTT. Translating it yields CASSIRENTGELFF.

By share, this clonotype counts as medium-sized. The chain joins TRBV29-1 to TRBJ1-5; D remains unclear. V was trimmed by 4 bases and J by 3 bases, leaving 10 bases between them. Germline V gene lookup returns CDR1 SQVTM and CDR2 ANQGSEA. The CDR3 extends over 13 amino acids. Here the CDR3 reads CSVVGSNNQPQHF. The CDR3 DNA reads as TGCAGCGTTGTTGGGTCGAACAATCAGCCCCAGCATTTT.

This clonotype was picked up many times. The chain has TRBV18 and TRBJ1-3; D is ambiguous. V dropped 2 bases and J dropped 0 bases, with 5 bases sitting between them. Germline assignment: CDR1 KGHSH and CDR2 LQKENI. There are 14 residues in the CDR3. This CDR3 is CASSPAGSGNTIYF. The CDR3, as DNA: TGTGCCAGCTCACCAGCCGGCTCTGGAAACACCATATATTTT.

This clonotype was seen ten or more times. The V gene is TRBV27, the J gene TRBJ2-2; 7 bases are shared with TRBD2. Germline CDR1 and CDR2: MNHEY and SMNVEV (reference sequence). The length of the CDR3 is 17 residues. V lost 2 bases and J lost 2; bases outside the gene matches: 8. The CDR3 nucleotides read TGTGCCAGCAGTTTAACGGGAGGAATAGGAAACACCGGGGAGCTGTTTTTT. It encodes CASSLTGGIGNTGELFF.

This clonotype has a count of ten or more. This sequence joins TRBV27 and TRBJ2-7; 8 bases are shared with TRBD2. The V segment lost 7 bases and the J segment 2 bases; nucleotides outside the gene matches: 10. The CDR3 spans 15 residues. Germline CDR1 is MNHEY and CDR2 is SMNVEV (reference sequence). The CDR3 DNA reads as TGTGCCAGCAAGCGCACGGGAGGGCCCGCCTACGAGCAGTACTTC. Translating gives CASKRTGGPAYEQYF.

This clonotype was seen ten or more times. This sequence joins TRBV28 and TRBJ2-7; D call uncertain. Looked up from germline, CDR1 is MDHEN and CDR2 is SYDVKM. The CDR3 is 15 residues long. Trimming removed 3 bases at V and 2 bases at J, with 14 bases between. The CDR3 loop is CASSFFRAPAYEQYF. The CDR3 nucleotides read TGTGCCAGCAGTTTTTTTCGGGCTCCCGCCTACGAGCAGTACTTC.

About this clonotype itself: With a much larger clone just one base away, this may be a read error. This rearrangement joins TRBV7-8 to TRBJ1-2, with 10 bases fitting TRBD1. This CDR3 region has 15 residues. Germline V lookup: CDR1 SGHVS, CDR2 FQNEAQ. The CDR3 here is CTSSLTGQGNYGYTF. DNA for the CDR3: TGTACCAGCAGCTTAACGGGACAGGGGAACTATGGCTACACCTTC. The full variable domain, its missing parts supplied by reference TRBV7-8 and TRBJ1-2, is GAGVSQSPRYKVAKRGQDVALRCDPISGHVSLFWYQQALGQGPEFLTYFQNEAQLDKSGLPSDRFFAERPEGSVSTLKIQRTQQEDSAVYLCTSSLTGQGNYGYTFGSGTRLTVV.

Comments on this clonotype: Just one base apart from a much larger clone, this may be a read error. The rearrangement links TRBV6-6 to TRBJ2-7; 7 nucleotides align to TRBD2. Trimming removed 8 bases from V and 2 bases from J; junction bases left unmatched: 0. This CDR3 contains 11 residues. The germline V gene encodes CDR1 MNHNY and CDR2 SVGAGI (reference sequence). CDR3 DNA sequence: TGTGCCAGCGGGGGGGCCTACGAGCAGTACGTC. Translating gives CASGGAYEQYV.

The chain carries TRBV30 and TRBJ2-7; possible D gene TRBD1, 6 bases. The germline gives CDR1 GTSNPN, CDR2 SVGIG (reference sequence). V dropped 3 bases and J dropped 9 bases, with 18 bases sitting between them. This CDR3 is 13 amino acids long. CDR3 protein: CAWSRPGTFGQYF. CDR3 coding DNA: TGTGCCTGGAGCCGTCCCGGGACATTCGGGCAGTACTTC.

This chain joins TRBV5-4 and TRBJ2-1; D unresolved. Trimming removed 9 bases at V and 0 bases at J, with 19 bases between. Germline V lookup: CDR1 SGHNT, CDR2 YYREEE (reference sequence). The CDR3 loop spans 16 amino acids. CDR3 sequence reads: CATLDRVASSYNEQFF. Here the CDR3 DNA reads TGTGCCACACTTGATCGAGTGGCCTCCTCCTACAATGAGCAGTTCTTC.

This clonotype was found many times. The chain uses TRBV2 and TRBJ2-5; 12 positions match TRBD2. The CDR3 is 19 residues long. Trimming at V came to 2 bases and at J to 7 bases, leaving 17 bases not matched to a gene. Germline V gene lookup returns CDR1 SNHLY and CDR2 FYNNEI. The CDR3 DNA is TGTGCCAGCAGTGAAAGGTCCCCTCTAGCGGGGGGGGTCAACGGGACCCAGTACTTC. Encoded protein: CASSERSPLAGGVNGTQYF.

The table lists this clonotype with many counts. The V and J genes are TRBV2 and TRBJ2-4; D is uncertain. The CDR3 covers 15 residues. Germline CDR1 reads SNHLY; CDR2 reads FYNNEI. V gave up 1 base and J gave up 0 bases, with 7 bases separating them. The CDR3 nucleotides read TGTGCCAGCAGTGAAGGGTTGTTAGCCAAAAACATTCAGTACTTC. It is translated as CASSEGLLAKNIQYF.

This clonotype has at least ten counts. The chain joins TRBV7-2 to TRBJ2-3; the match to TRBD2 covers 11 bases. CDR3 length equals 16 residues. The germline CDR1 and CDR2 sequences are SGHTA and FQGNSA. After removal of 5 bases from V and 8 bases from J, the junction contained 12 bases not matched to a gene. CDR3 DNA: TGTGCCAGCAGCCAAGACGGGACTAGCGGCAGACGTACGCAGTATTTT. Amino acids: CASSQDGTSGRRTQYF.